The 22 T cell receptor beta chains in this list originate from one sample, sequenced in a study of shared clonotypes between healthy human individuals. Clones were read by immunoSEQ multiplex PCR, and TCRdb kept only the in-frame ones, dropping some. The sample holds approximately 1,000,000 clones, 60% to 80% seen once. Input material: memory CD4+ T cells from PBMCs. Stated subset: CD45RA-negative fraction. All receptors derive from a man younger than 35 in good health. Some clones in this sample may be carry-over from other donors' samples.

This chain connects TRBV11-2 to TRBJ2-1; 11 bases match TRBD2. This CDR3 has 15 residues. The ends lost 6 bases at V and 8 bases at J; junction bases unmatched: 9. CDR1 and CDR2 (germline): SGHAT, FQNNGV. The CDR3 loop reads CASSFSGRGIDEQFF. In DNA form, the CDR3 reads TGTGCCAGCAGTTTTAGCGGGAGGGGCATTGATGAGCAGTTCTTC.

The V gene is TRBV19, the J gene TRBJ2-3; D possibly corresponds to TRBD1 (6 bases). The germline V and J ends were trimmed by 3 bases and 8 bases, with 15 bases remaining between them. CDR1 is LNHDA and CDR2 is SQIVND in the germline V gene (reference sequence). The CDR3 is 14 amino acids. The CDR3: CASSIEGVLGTQYF. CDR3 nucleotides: TGTGCCAGTAGTATCGAGGGGGTCCTTGGTACGCAGTATTTT.

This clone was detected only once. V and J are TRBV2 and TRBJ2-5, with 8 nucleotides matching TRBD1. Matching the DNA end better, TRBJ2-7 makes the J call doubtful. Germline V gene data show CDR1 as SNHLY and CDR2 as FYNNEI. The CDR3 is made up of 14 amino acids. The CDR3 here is CASRRGQVNYEQYF. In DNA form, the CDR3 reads TGTGCCAGCAGGAGGGGACAGGTTAACTACGAGCAGTACTTC.

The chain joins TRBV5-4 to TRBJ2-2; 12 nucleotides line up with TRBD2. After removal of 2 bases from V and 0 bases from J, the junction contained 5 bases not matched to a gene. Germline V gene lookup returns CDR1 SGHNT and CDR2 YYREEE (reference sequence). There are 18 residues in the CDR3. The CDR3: CASSFKTSGSSNTGELFF. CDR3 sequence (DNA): TGTGCCAGCAGCTTTAAGACTAGCGGGAGTTCGAACACCGGGGAGCTGTTTTTT.

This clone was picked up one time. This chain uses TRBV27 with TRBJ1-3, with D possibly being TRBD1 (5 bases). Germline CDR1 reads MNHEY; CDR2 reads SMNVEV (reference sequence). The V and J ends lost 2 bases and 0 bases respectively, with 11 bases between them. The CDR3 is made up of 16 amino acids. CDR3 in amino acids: CASSLRGRFSGNTIYF. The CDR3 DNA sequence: TGTGCCAGCAGTTTACGGGGACGCTTCTCTGGAAACACCATATATTTT.

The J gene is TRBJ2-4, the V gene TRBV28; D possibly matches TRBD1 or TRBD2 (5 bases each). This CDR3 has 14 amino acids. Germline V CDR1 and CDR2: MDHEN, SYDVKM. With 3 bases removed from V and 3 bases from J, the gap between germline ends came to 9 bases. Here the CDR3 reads CASSFGTGKNIQYF. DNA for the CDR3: TGTGCCAGCAGTTTCGGGACGGGCAAAAACATTCAGTACTTC.

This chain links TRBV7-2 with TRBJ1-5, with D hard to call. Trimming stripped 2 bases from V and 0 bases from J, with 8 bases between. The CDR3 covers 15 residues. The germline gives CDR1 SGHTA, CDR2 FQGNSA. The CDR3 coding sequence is TGTGCCAGCAGCTTAAAGGTTCTTAGCAATCAGCCCCAGCATTTT. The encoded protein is CASSLKVLSNQPQHF. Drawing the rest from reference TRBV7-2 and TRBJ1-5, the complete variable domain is GAGVSQSPSNKVTEKGKDVELRCDPISGHTALYWYRQSLGQGLEFLIYFQGNSAPDKSGLPSDRFSAERTGGSVSTLTIQRTQQEDSAVYLCASSLKVLSNQPQHFGDGTRLSIL.

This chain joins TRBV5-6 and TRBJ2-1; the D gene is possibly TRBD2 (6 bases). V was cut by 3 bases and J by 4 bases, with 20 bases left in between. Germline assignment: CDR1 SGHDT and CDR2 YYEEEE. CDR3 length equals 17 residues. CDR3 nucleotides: TGTGCCAGCAGCTCCTTGAGTCGGGGGTTTGGTTACAATGAGCAGTTCTTC. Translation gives CASSSLSRGFGYNEQFF. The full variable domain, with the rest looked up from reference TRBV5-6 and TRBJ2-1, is DAGVTQSPTHLIKTRGQQVTLRCSPKSGHDTVSWYQQALGQGPQFIFQYYEEEERQRGNFPDRFSGHQFPNYSSELNVNALLLGDSALYLCASSSLSRGFGYNEQFFGPGTRLTVL.

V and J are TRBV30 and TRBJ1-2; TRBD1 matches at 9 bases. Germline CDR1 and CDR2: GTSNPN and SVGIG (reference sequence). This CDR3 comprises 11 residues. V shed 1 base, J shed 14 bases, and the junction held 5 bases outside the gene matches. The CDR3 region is CAWSGQGVMTF. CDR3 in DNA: TGTGCCTGGAGTGGACAGGGGGTTATGACCTTC. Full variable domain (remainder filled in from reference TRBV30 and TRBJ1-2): SQTIHQWPATLVQPVGSPLSLECTVEGTSNPNLYWYRQAAGRGLQLLFYSVGIGQISSEVPQNLSASRPQDRQFILSSKKLLLSDSGFYLCAWSGQGVMTFGSGTRLTVV.

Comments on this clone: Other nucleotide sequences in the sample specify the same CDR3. CDR3 DNA sequence: TGTGCCTTCCTTCCGGGACAGACCTATGGCTACACCTTC. This gives the protein CAFLPGQTYGYTF. The V and J genes are TRBV30 and TRBJ1-2, with 7 bases that match TRBD1. There are 13 residues in the CDR3. V was clipped by 7 bases and J by 4 bases; unmatched bases: 9. The V gene's germline CDR1 is GTSNPN and CDR2 SVGIG (reference sequence).

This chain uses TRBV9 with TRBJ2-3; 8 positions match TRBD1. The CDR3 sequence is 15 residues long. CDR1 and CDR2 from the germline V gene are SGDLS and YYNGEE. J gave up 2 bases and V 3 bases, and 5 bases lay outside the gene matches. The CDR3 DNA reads TGTGCCAGCAGCGGCAGGGGGCTTCCCACAGATACGCAGTATTTT. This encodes CASSGRGLPTDTQYF.

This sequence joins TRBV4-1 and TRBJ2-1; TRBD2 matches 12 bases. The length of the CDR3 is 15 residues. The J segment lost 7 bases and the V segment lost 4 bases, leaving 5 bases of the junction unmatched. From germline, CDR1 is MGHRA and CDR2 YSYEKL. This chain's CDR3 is CASSRTSGMGNEQFF. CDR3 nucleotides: TGCGCCAGCAGCCGGACTAGCGGGATGGGTAATGAGCAGTTCTTC.

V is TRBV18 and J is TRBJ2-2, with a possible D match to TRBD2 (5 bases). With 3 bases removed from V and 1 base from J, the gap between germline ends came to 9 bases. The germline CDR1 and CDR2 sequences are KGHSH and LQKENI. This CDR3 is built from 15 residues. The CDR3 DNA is TGTGCCAGCTCACCTACGGGATTGAACACCGGGGAGCTGTTTTTT. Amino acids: CASSPTGLNTGELFF.

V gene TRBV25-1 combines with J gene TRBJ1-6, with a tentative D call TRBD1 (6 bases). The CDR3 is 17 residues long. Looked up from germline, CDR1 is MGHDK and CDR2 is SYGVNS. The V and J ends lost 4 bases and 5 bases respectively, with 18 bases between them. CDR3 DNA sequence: TGTGCCAGCAGTGCCTTGGGGAGGGGGGCAAATAATTCACCCCTCCACTTT. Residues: CASSALGRGANNSPLHF.

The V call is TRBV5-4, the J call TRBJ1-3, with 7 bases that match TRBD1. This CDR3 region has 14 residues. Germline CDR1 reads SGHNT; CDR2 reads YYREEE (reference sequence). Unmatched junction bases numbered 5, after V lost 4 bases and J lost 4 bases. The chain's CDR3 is CASSPTGSGNTIYF. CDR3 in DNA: TGTGCCAGCAGCCCGACAGGGTCCGGAAACACCATATATTTT.

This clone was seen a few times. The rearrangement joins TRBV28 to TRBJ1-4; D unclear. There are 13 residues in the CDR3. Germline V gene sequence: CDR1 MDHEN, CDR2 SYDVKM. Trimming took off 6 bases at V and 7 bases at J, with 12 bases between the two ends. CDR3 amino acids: CASRGISGEKLFF. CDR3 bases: TGTGCCAGCAGGGGCATATCAGGTGAAAAACTGTTTTTT.

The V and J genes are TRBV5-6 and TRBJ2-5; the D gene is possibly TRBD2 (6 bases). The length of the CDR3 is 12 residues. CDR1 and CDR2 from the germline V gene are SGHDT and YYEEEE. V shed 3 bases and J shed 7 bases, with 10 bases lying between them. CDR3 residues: CASSSGVATQYF. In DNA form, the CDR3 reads TGTGCCAGCAGCTCGGGGGTGGCGACCCAGTACTTC. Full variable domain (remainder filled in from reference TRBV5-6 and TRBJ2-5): DAGVTQSPTHLIKTRGQQVTLRCSPKSGHDTVSWYQQALGQGPQFIFQYYEEEERQRGNFPDRFSGHQFPNYSSELNVNALLLGDSALYLCASSSGVATQYFGPGTRLLVL.

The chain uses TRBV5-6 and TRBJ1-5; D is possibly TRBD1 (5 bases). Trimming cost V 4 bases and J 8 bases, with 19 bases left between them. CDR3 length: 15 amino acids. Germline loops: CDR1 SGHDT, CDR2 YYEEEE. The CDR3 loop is CASSETGRLGEPQHF. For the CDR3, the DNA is TGTGCCAGCAGCGAGACGGGACGGCTCGGTGAGCCCCAGCATTTT.

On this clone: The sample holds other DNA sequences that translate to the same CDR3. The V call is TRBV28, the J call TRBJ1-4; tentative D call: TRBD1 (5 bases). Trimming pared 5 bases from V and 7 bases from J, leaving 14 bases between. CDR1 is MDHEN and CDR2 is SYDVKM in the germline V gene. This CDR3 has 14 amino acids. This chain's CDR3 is CASSPDGGGEKLFF. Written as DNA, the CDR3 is TGTGCCAGCAGTCCAGACGGTGGGGGTGAAAAACTGTTTTTT.

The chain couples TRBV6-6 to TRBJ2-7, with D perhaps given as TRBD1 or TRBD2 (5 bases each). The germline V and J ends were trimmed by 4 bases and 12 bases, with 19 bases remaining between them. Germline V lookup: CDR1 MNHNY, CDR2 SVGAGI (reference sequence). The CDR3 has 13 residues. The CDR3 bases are TGTGCCAGCAGTTTCCGGGACCTTATTTCTCCGTACTTC. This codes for CASSFRDLISPYF.

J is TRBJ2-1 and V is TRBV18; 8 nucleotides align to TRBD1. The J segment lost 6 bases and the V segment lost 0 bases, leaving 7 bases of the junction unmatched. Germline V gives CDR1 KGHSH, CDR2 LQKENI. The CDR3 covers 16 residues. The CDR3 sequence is CASSPPTGVGSNEQFF. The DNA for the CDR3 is TGTGCCAGCTCACCACCGACAGGGGTTGGCAGCAATGAGCAGTTCTTC. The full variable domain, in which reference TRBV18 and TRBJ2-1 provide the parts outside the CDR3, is NAGVMQNPRHLVRRRGQEARLRCSPMKGHSHVYWYRQLPEEGLKFMVYLQKENIIDESGMPKERFSAEFPKEGPSILRIQQVVRGDSAAYFCASSPPTGVGSNEQFFGPGTRLTVL.

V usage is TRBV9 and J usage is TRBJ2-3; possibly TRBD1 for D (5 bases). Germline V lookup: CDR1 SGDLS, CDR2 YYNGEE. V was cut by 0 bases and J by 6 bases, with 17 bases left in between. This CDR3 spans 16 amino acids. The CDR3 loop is CASSVAVSGRVDTQYF. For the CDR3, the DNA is TGTGCCAGCAGCGTAGCCGTCAGTGGCAGGGTGGATACGCAGTATTTT.